This entry lists 18 T cell receptor beta chains sequenced from one sample in a study of T cell changes during pregnancy in multiple sclerosis. Using immunoSEQ multiplex PCR, the repertoire was profiled, and TCRdb retains in-frame clones only, with some absent. The top ten clones hold approximately 1.5% of a sample with tens of thousands of clones, 92% of them seen once. Sequencing used peripheral blood, obtained after pregnancy. These receptor sequences come from a female donor with multiple sclerosis, enrolled in a pregnancy study.

The chain employs TRBV5-4 and TRBJ2-5; a weak D match, TRBD2 (6 bases). Trimming stripped 0 bases from V and 9 bases from J, with 18 bases between. This CDR3 has 15 amino acids. Germline lookup yields CDR1 SGHNT and CDR2 YYREEE (reference sequence). CDR3 loop: CASSLGPPGGMAQYF. CDR3 bases: TGTGCCAGCAGCTTGGGGCCTCCCGGGGGTATGGCCCAGTACTTC. Complete variable domain (other parts from reference TRBV5-4 and TRBJ2-5): ETGVTQSPTHLIKTRGQQVTLRCSSQSGHNTVSWYQQALGQGPQFIFQYYREEENGRGNFPPRFSGLQFPNYSSELNVNALELDDSALYLCASSLGPPGGMAQYFGPGTRLLVL.

The chain couples TRBV10-2 to TRBJ2-7; 10 nucleotides agree with TRBD2. This CDR3 has 16 amino acids. J gave up 2 bases and V 5 bases, and 9 bases lay outside the gene matches. Per the germline V gene, CDR1 is WSHSY and CDR2 is SAAADI. In nucleotides, the CDR3 is TGCGCCAGCAGTACCCAGGGACTAGCGCAGGCCTACGAGCAGTACTTC. Translating gives CASSTQGLAQAYEQYF.

The rearrangement joins TRBV5-1 to TRBJ2-3; 12 bases align to TRBD2. Germline loops: CDR1 SGHRS, CDR2 YFSETQ. The ends lost 3 bases at V and 0 bases at J; junction bases unmatched: 2. This CDR3 is 16 amino acids long. CDR3 coding DNA: TGCGCCAGCAGCTCCGGGACTAGCGGGAGCACAGATACGCAGTATTTT. Translation gives CASSSGTSGSTDTQYF.

The CDR3 spells CASSSRPGLASASQYF. The CDR3 DNA follows: TGTGCCAGCAGCTCCCGCCCGGGACTCGCTTCCGCCTCGCAGTACTTC. The chain carries TRBV7-3 and TRBJ2-7; tentatively, D is TRBD2 (6 bases). The CDR3 is made up of 16 amino acids. V lost 4 bases and J 9 bases, leaving 25 bases between the germline ends. Germline assignment: CDR1 SGHTA and CDR2 FQGTGA.

The rearrangement links TRBV9 to TRBJ2-7; 11 bases are a match to TRBD1. With 0 bases clipped from V and 8 bases from J, the junction kept 4 bases outside the gene matches. This CDR3 spans 14 amino acids. CDR1 is SGDLS and CDR2 is YYNGEE in the germline V gene. In nucleotides, the CDR3 is TGTGCCAGCAGCGTAGGGACAGGGGGCAATCAGCAGTACTTC. Protein product: CASSVGTGGNQQYF.

The chain carries TRBV28 and TRBJ2-1; 10 positions agree with TRBD1. Trimming took 9 bases from V and 4 from J; bases not matched to a gene: 6. The CDR3 spans 14 residues. The germline gives CDR1 MDHEN, CDR2 SYDVKM. The CDR3 is CASTWDRGYNEQFF. DNA of the CDR3: TGTGCCAGTACCTGGGACAGGGGTTACAATGAGCAGTTCTTC. Combining the CDR3 with reference TRBV28 and TRBJ2-1 gives the whole variable domain DVKVTQSSRYLVKRTGEKVFLECVQDMDHENMFWYRQDPGLGLRLIYFSYDVKMKEKGDIPEGYSVSREKKERFSLILESASTNQTSMYLCASTWDRGYNEQFFGPGTRLTVL.

V and J are TRBV11-2 and TRBJ2-2; D is unresolved. Trimming stripped 3 bases from V and 1 base from J, with 12 bases between. This CDR3 has 16 residues. Germline CDR1 SGHAT, CDR2 FQNNGV. The CDR3 DNA is TGTGCCAGCAGCTTGGTCCCATCCAGGAACACCGGGGAGCTGTTTTTT. It specifies CASSLVPSRNTGELFF.

The genes are TRBV4-1 and TRBJ2-7, with D unresolved. Germline loops: CDR1 MGHRA, CDR2 YSYEKL. V gave up 1 base and J gave up 0 bases, with 10 bases separating them. This CDR3 is 15 amino acids long. The DNA of the CDR3 is TGCGCCAGCAGCCAAGGACTCTTGAGCTCCTACGAGCAGTACTTC. Translation: CASSQGLLSSYEQYF.

This clone has a single count. As DNA, the CDR3 is TGTGCCAGCAGACACCTCCAGGGTCCTGACCCAGCTTTCTTT. Translating gives CASRHLQGPDPAFF. The J gene is TRBJ1-1, the V gene TRBV11-1, with D perhaps TRBD1 (5 bases). The CDR3 consists of 14 residues. V was pared by 6 bases and J by 10 bases, with 21 bases between. Per the germline V gene, CDR1 is SGHAT and CDR2 is FQDESV (reference sequence).

This sequence joins TRBV11-1 and TRBJ2-1, with D perhaps TRBD2 (6 bases). Trimming took off 1 base at V and 9 bases at J, with 13 bases between the two ends. The germline gives CDR1 SGHAT, CDR2 FQDESV (reference sequence). The CDR3 consists of 14 residues. The CDR3 sequence: CASSLDGGAGEQFF. Written as DNA, the CDR3 is TGTGCCAGCAGCTTAGACGGCGGGGCGGGTGAGCAGTTCTTC.

The J gene is TRBJ2-1, the V gene TRBV29-1; 9 bases agree with TRBD2. The CDR3 sequence is 16 residues long. The ends lost 2 bases at V and 7 bases at J; junction bases unmatched: 12. The germline V gene encodes CDR1 SQVTM and CDR2 ANQGSEA. CDR3 nucleotides: TGCAGCGTTGAATCCCCTGGCGGGAGGGCCGTTAATGAGCAGTTCTTC. Protein product: CSVESPGGRAVNEQFF.

This chain links TRBV30 with TRBJ1-2; 7 bases fit TRBD1. The CDR3 runs 13 residues. Trimming at V came to 7 bases and at J to 3 bases, leaving 8 bases not matched to a gene. The germline V gene encodes CDR1 GTSNPN and CDR2 SVGIG (reference sequence). The CDR3 loop is CASYPDRHYGYTF. The CDR3 bases are TGTGCCTCCTACCCGGACAGGCACTATGGCTACACCTTC.

This CDR3 reads CASSLARAGNTIYF. The CDR3 DNA reads TGTGCCAGCAGCTTAGCCCGAGCTGGAAACACCATATATTTT. The V gene is TRBV7-9, the J gene TRBJ1-3; D is unclear. This CDR3 spans 14 amino acids. CDR1 is SEHNR, CDR2 FQNEAQ, per germline (reference sequence). Trimming pared 0 bases from V and 2 bases from J, leaving 5 bases between.

The chain links TRBV19 to TRBJ1-2; 7 bases map to TRBD1. J was trimmed by 8 bases and V by 5 bases; bases with no gene match: 8. CDR3 size: 13 residues. Germline V gives CDR1 LNHDA, CDR2 SQIVND (reference sequence). As DNA, the CDR3 is TGTGCCAGTAGTCCGCGACAGGGCTCGGGCTACACCTTC. Translation: CASSPRQGSGYTF.

The V and J genes are TRBV27 and TRBJ2-7; 7 nucleotides agree with TRBD1. Germline V CDR1 and CDR2: MNHEY, SMNVEV (reference sequence). Losses at the gene ends were 4 bases for V and 2 bases for J; bases not matched to a gene: 8. There are 15 residues in the CDR3. The chain's CDR3 is CASSSTGKFAYEQYF. The DNA for the CDR3 is TGTGCCAGCAGTTCGACAGGGAAATTCGCCTACGAGCAGTACTTC.

The chain links TRBV28 to TRBJ2-7; a weak D match, TRBD2 (11 bases). This CDR3 region has 20 residues. V dropped 2 bases and J dropped 2 bases, with 28 bases sitting between them. Germline-derived CDR1 and CDR2 are MDHEN and SYDVKM. CDR3 coding DNA: TGTGCCAGCAGTTTAAGGGACAGGGGCCTAGCGGGAGGACTACCCTACGAGCAGTACTTC. It codes for CASSLRDRGLAGGLPYEQYF.

The chain is built from TRBV2 and TRBJ2-3; maybe TRBD1 (6 bases). The CDR3 runs 14 residues. Deletions cut 7 bases from V and 2 bases from J, with 13 bases between. The germline V gene encodes CDR1 SNHLY and CDR2 FYNNEI. CDR3 loop: CASTDRINTDTQYF. The CDR3 DNA is TGTGCCAGCACCGACAGGATTAACACAGATACGCAGTATTTT.

The rearrangement links TRBV19 to TRBJ2-2; D is unclear. The CDR3 is 14 residues long. Trimming took 3 bases from V and 3 from J, leaving 8 bases between them. The germline CDR1 and CDR2 sequences are LNHDA and SQIVND (reference sequence). The CDR3 bases are TGTGCCAGTAGTATCCGACTCTACACCGGGGAGCTGTTTTTT. Encoded protein: CASSIRLYTGELFF. Looking up the rest from reference TRBV19 and TRBJ2-2 gives the full variable domain: DGGITQSPKYLFRKEGQNVTLSCEQNLNHDAMYWYRQDPGQGLRLIYYSQIVNDFQKGDIAEGYSVSREKKESFPLTVTSAQKNPTAFYLCASSIRLYTGELFFGEGSRLTVL.